A single sample gave rise to the 25 T cell receptor beta chains below, sequenced in a study of Ad26.COV2.S vaccination and SARS-CoV-2 variants. TCRdb's copy holds only in-frame clones and misses some; the assay was immunoSEQ multiplex PCR. Here the sample spans roughly 350,000 clones, around 90% being singletons. Treatment of the sample: around 19 received Ad26.COV2.S at low or high dose, single or two shots; about 5 received placebo; per-sample allocation not given. The samples date from day 63 after the first vaccine or placebo injection. The source material was peripheral blood, sampled in a trial of Ad26.COV2.S vaccine versus placebo. The receptors were gathered from a person aged 18-60 years who received the Ad26.COV2.S COVID-19 vaccine or a placebo.

The V and J genes are TRBV7-3 and TRBJ1-2, with a tentative D call TRBD1 (5 bases). Trimming stripped 5 bases from V and 11 bases from J, with 15 bases between. The CDR3 is 12 residues long. Germline loops: CDR1 SGHTA, CDR2 FQGTGA. In DNA, the CDR3 is TGTGCCAGCAGCCCAGGGAGGGGAGTGTACACCTTC. It specifies CASSPGRGVYTF.

In regard to this clone: At the DNA level, this CDR3 is encoded by other sequences in the same sample as well. The V call is TRBV5-1, the J call TRBJ2-7, with TRBD1 matching over 12 bases. The germline V gene has CDR1 SGHRS and CDR2 YFSETQ. V lost 3 bases, J lost 7 bases, and 5 bases stayed unmatched. This CDR3 comprises 14 residues. CDR3 amino acids: CASSSGQGAYEQYF. The DNA of the CDR3 is TGCGCCAGCAGCTCGGGACAGGGGGCATATGAGCAGTACTTC.

The rearrangement links TRBV5-1 to TRBJ1-2, with TRBD1 matching over 9 bases. V was clipped by 2 bases and J by 6 bases; unmatched bases: 5. This CDR3 is 14 amino acids long. Germline lookup yields CDR1 SGHRS and CDR2 YFSETQ. The CDR3 DNA reads as TGCGCCAGCAGCTTCGGGGACAGGGTCAATGGCTACACCTTC. Translating gives CASSFGDRVNGYTF.

This clone showed up just once. The chain uses TRBV6-5 and TRBJ1-4; TRBD1 matches at 9 bases. V was clipped by 6 bases and J by 7 bases; unmatched bases: 3. Germline V gene sequence: CDR1 MNHEY, CDR2 SVGAGI. The CDR3 has 13 amino acids. The CDR3 reads CASSRGQGEKLFF. The CDR3, as DNA: TGTGCCAGCAGCCGGGGACAGGGTGAAAAACTGTTTTTT.

The chain employs TRBV4-1 and TRBJ1-1; tentatively, D is TRBD1 (5 bases). Germline V gives CDR1 MGHRA, CDR2 YSYEKL. Trimming stripped 2 bases from V and 4 bases from J, with 8 bases between. The CDR3 consists of 13 residues. The CDR3 reads CASSQQRGTEAFF. CDR3 sequence (DNA): TGCGCCAGCAGCCAACAGAGGGGCACTGAAGCTTTCTTT.

The rearrangement joins TRBV14 to TRBJ2-7; D tentatively reads TRBD1 or TRBD2 (5 bases each). This CDR3 has 16 amino acids. Between the trimmed V and J ends, which lost 1 base and 3 bases, there was a span of 16 bases. Germline lookup yields CDR1 SGHDN and CDR2 FVKESK. The CDR3 region is CASSQGPGTPRYEQYF. The DNA for the CDR3 is TGTGCCAGCAGCCAAGGACCCGGGACCCCGCGCTACGAGCAGTACTTC.

The V and J genes are TRBV4-2 and TRBJ1-6; 10 bases line up with TRBD1. The CDR3 is 15 residues long. V was clipped by 4 bases and J by 10 bases; unmatched bases: 7. From germline, CDR1 is LGHNA and CDR2 YNFKEQ. The CDR3 DNA is TGTGCCAGCAGCCCCGGGACAGGGGCCGAGTCACCCCTCCACTTT. Translation gives CASSPGTGAESPLHF.

CDR3 bases: TGTGCCAGCAGCTTAGAAAGACTCGGAAAACTGTTTTTT. Translating it yields CASSLERLGKLFF. The chain recombines TRBV11-2 with TRBJ1-4; D gene uncertain. The V end was cut by 0 bases, the J end by 10 bases, with 9 bases between. The germline V gene encodes CDR1 SGHAT and CDR2 FQNNGV. This CDR3 is 13 amino acids long.

This clone occurred a few times. The V gene is TRBV7-2, the J gene TRBJ1-2; tentatively, D is TRBD1 (5 bases). The germline V gene encodes CDR1 SGHTA and CDR2 FQGNSA. This CDR3 is 14 amino acids long. Trimming removed 1 base from V and 4 bases from J, with 10 bases in between. CDR3 nucleotides: TGTGCCAGCAGCTTAGTAGGGGTTTCCTATGGCTACACCTTC. Translated, it gives CASSLVGVSYGYTF.

This clone appeared a single time. The CDR3 region has the DNA TGTGCCACCAGCAGAGATCTAGCGGGGGGTTTCTACGAGCAGTACTTC. Translation gives CATSRDLAGGFYEQYF. The V gene is TRBV15, the J gene TRBJ2-7, with 11 bases identical to TRBD2. The V segment lost 0 bases and the J segment 3 bases; nucleotides outside the gene matches: 4. CDR3 length: 16 amino acids. Looked up from germline, CDR1 is LNHNV and CDR2 is YYDKDF (reference sequence).

DNA for the CDR3: TGCGCCAGCAGTGAGTCGAGATTAGGACAGGGGGCACATTATGGCTACACCTTC. Protein product: CASSESRLGQGAHYGYTF. The chain links TRBV10-2 to TRBJ1-2, with TRBD1 identical over 11 bases. Germline V gene sequence: CDR1 WSHSY, CDR2 SAAADI. The CDR3 has 18 residues. With 0 bases clipped from V and 5 bases from J, the junction kept 11 bases outside the gene matches.

The J gene is TRBJ1-6, the V gene TRBV4-2; D gene unclear. V shed 0 bases and J shed 12 bases, with 9 bases lying between them. Per the germline V gene, CDR1 is LGHNA and CDR2 is YNFKEQ. The CDR3 covers 13 residues. The CDR3 DNA is TGTGCCAGCAGCCAAGATCTCAGCCTACCCCTCCACTTT. It yields the protein CASSQDLSLPLHF.

This clone was picked up a small number of times. The chain couples TRBV24-1 to TRBJ1-5; 7 bases map to TRBD1. J gave up 0 bases and V 3 bases, and 10 bases lay outside the gene matches. CDR1 is KGHDR and CDR2 is SFDVKD in the germline V gene. The CDR3 runs to 18 residues. The CDR3, as DNA: TGTGCCACCAGTGATGCTACCCGGGACAGATATAGCAATCAGCCCCAGCATTTT. It codes for CATSDATRDRYSNQPQHF.

This chain connects TRBV7-9 to TRBJ1-1; TRBD1 aligns across 8 bases. This CDR3 has 16 amino acids. Germline-derived CDR1 and CDR2 are SEHNR and FQNEAQ (reference sequence). Trimming took 1 base from V and 1 from J; bases not matched to a gene: 5. The CDR3 loop reads CASSLDTGTGNTEAFF. As DNA, the CDR3 is TGTGCCAGCAGCTTAGATACTGGGACAGGGAACACTGAAGCTTTCTTT.

This sequence joins TRBV3-1 (or the pseudogene TRBV3-2) and TRBJ2-5; TRBD1 matches 8 bases. V lost 4 bases to trimming and J lost 4 bases; unmatched junction nucleotides: 2. This CDR3 has 13 amino acids. The germline gives CDR1 LGHDT, CDR2 YNNKEL (reference sequence). The CDR3 spells CASSRQGIETQYF. For the CDR3, the DNA is TGTGCCAGCAGCCGACAGGGGATAGAGACCCAGTACTTC.

The V and J genes are TRBV5-1 and TRBJ2-1; TRBD1 agrees at 11 bases. V shed 3 bases, J shed 8 bases, and the junction held 10 bases outside the gene matches. CDR1 and CDR2 (germline): SGHRS, YFSETQ. The CDR3 covers 16 residues. CDR3 DNA sequence: TGCGCCAGCAGCTCGATCCGGGACAGGGGGTATGATGAGCAGTTCTTC. This encodes CASSSIRDRGYDEQFF.

J is TRBJ2-1 and V is TRBV18, with no clear D. The CDR3 is 13 residues long. CDR1 is KGHSH, CDR2 LQKENI, per germline. With 5 bases removed from V and 7 bases from J, the gap between germline ends came to 12 bases. DNA of the CDR3: TGTGCCAGCTCAGAACGAGAAAGGAATGAGCAGTTCTTC. Translated: CASSERERNEQFF.

This chain connects TRBV5-1 to TRBJ1-2; D possibly corresponds to TRBD1 (6 bases). Trimming pared 0 bases from V and 3 bases from J, leaving 12 bases between. This CDR3 contains 15 residues. Germline V gene sequence: CDR1 SGHRS, CDR2 YFSETQ. CDR3 bases: TGCGCCAGCAGCTTGGAATCAGGGGATGACTATGGCTACACCTTC. It codes for CASSLESGDDYGYTF.

This chain joins TRBV6-1 and TRBJ1-6; D possibly corresponds to TRBD1 (5 bases). With 3 bases removed from V and 3 bases from J, the gap between germline ends came to 12 bases. CDR1 and CDR2 (germline): MNHNS, SASEGT. CDR3 length: 16 amino acids. For the CDR3, the DNA is TGTGCCAGCAGTGAGGCCATGGGGGTCTATAATTCACCCCTCCACTTT. Translation gives CASSEAMGVYNSPLHF.

The chain couples TRBV20-1 to TRBJ1-2; D not certain. V lost 3 bases, J lost 8 bases, and 10 bases lay in between. Germline V lookup: CDR1 DFQATT, CDR2 SNEGSKA (reference sequence). The CDR3 totals 11 residues. The chain's CDR3 is CSASSGEGYTF. As DNA, the CDR3 is TGCAGTGCTAGTTCCGGAGAGGGCTACACCTTC.

The CDR3 DNA reads TGTGCCAGCAGCTTGCGGGGGGGGAACAATGAGCAGTTCTTC. Protein product: CASSLRGGNNEQFF. V usage is TRBV5-4 and J usage is TRBJ2-1; 8 bases match TRBD2. This CDR3 has 14 residues. CDR1 SGHNT and CDR2 YYREEE come from the germline V gene (reference sequence). Losses at the gene ends were 1 base for V and 5 bases for J; bases not matched to a gene: 2.

This clone appeared a few times. V and J are TRBV30 and TRBJ1-5, with 9 bases that match TRBD1. CDR1 and CDR2 (germline): GTSNPN, SVGIG (reference sequence). J lost 6 bases, V lost 2 bases, and 8 bases had no gene match. The CDR3 length is 15 residues. The CDR3 region is CAWSYTGGRGQPQHF. The DNA for the CDR3 is TGTGCCTGGAGTTACACAGGGGGCCGGGGTCAGCCCCAGCATTTT.

The count of this clone is one. V and J are TRBV12-3 or TRBV12-4 and TRBJ2-2; no reliable D call. Trimming cost V 6 bases and J 6 bases, with 8 bases left between them. The CDR3 contains 12 residues. The CDR3 bases are TGTGCCAGCAGCCCACGGTCCGGGGAGCTGTTTTTT. As protein: CASSPRSGELFF.

About this clone itself: In the same sample, other DNA sequences code for this CDR3. The gene calls are TRBV6-4 and TRBJ2-3; 10 bases agree with TRBD1. The V gene end was trimmed by 0 bases and the J gene end by 6 bases; junction bases not matched to a gene: 3. This CDR3 has 15 residues. Germline loops: CDR1 MRHNA, CDR2 SNTAGT. The CDR3 bases are TGTGCCAGCAGTGACTCGACAGGGGGCGCTGATACGCAGTATTTT. Residues: CASSDSTGGADTQYF.

This clone was observed many times. V and J are TRBV12-3 or TRBV12-4 and TRBJ2-2; a weak D match, TRBD2 (5 bases). The CDR3 extends over 12 amino acids. Trimming removed 10 bases at V and 7 bases at J, with 13 bases between. CDR3 coding DNA: TGTGCCATCCCACTAGGAATCGGGGAGCTGTTTTTT. Its translation is CAIPLGIGELFF.